The present T cell receptor beta chain was sequenced within a study of T cell responses to AZD1222 COVID-19 vaccine. Whole-study results and caveats: CD4 TCRs covered the whole spike, strongest at regions 160-218 and 743-854.

V was cut by 2 bases and J by 7 bases, with 12 bases left in between. The CDR3 consists of 13 residues. CDR1 is SGDLS, CDR2 YYNGEE, per germline. Regarding this clone: The target antigen is unknown.

The method was immunoSEQ multiplex PCR; TCRdb's version includes in-frame clones alone and lacks a portion of them. The sample yields about 180,000 clones, 90% seen once. Sequencing used peripheral blood, obtained on day 0 of AZD1222 vaccination. This sequence joins TRBV9 and TRBJ1-1; D might be TRBD1 (6 bases). The receptor comes from an adult in good health. CDR3 nucleotides: TGTGCCAGCAGCGTTTCAGGGGCGGGTGAAGCTTTCTTT. Its protein is CASSVSGAGEAFF.